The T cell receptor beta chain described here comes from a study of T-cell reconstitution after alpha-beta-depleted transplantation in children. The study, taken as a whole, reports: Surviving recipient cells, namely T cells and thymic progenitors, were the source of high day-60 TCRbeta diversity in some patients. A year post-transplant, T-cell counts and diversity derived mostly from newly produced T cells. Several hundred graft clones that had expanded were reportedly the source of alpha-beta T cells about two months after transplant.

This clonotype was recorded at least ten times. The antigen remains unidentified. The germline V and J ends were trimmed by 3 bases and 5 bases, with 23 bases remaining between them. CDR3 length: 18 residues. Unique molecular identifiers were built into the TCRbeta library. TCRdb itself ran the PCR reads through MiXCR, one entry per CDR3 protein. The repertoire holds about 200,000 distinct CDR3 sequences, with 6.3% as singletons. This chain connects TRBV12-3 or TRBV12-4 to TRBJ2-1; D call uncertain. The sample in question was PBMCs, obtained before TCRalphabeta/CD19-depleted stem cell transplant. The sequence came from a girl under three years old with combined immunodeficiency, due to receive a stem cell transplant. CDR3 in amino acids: CASSFSGLPGPRNNEQFF. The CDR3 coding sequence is TGTGCCAGCAGTTTCTCCGGCCTACCGGGCCCGAGAAACAATGAGCAGTTCTTC.